This T cell receptor (beta chain) was identified in a study of T cells in Graves' hyperthyroidism and ophthalmopathy. V shed 4 bases and J shed 5 bases, with 11 bases lying between them. The CDR3 covers 13 residues. Germline V gene lookup returns CDR1 LNHDA and CDR2 SQIVND (reference sequence). This clonotype was detected only a few times. The TCR beta CDR3 regions underwent amplification using RNA transcripts as the source. First-round RT-PCR of the TCR CDR3 relied on the HTBI primer set. TCRdb recomputed calls from the multiplex PCR reads with MiXCR, one row per CDR3 protein. The data contain about 270,000 distinct CDR3 sequences, about 20% of them seen just once; the ten biggest clones take up 50% to 75%.

The sequenced sample was blood. The chain uses TRBV19 and TRBJ1-1; the D gene is possibly TRBD1 (6 bases). The receptor was derived from a young man with Graves' ophthalmopathy. The CDR3 DNA reads TGTGCCAGTAGTAAGAGTAGGGGGACTGAAGCTTTCTTT. Its protein is CASSKSRGTEAFF. The variable domain in full, with the rest retrieved from reference TRBV19 and TRBJ1-1, is DGGITQSPKYLFRKEGQNVTLSCEQNLNHDAMYWYRQDPGQGLRLIYYSQIVNDFQKGDIAEGYSVSREKKESFPLTVTSAQKNPTAFYLCASSKSRGTEAFFGQGTRLTVV.